Below are 23 T cell receptor beta chains sequenced from a single sample in a study of blood T cell repertoires in COVID-19. Here immunoSEQ multiplex PCR was the method, and the copy in TCRdb shows in-frame clones only, minus some. The repertoire holds over 100,000 clones, with 85% to 90% as singletons. Material: peripheral blood. The receptor set was obtained from a man aged 50 to 60 with active COVID-19.

V is TRBV27 and J is TRBJ1-1; the D gene is possibly TRBD1 (6 bases). V was trimmed by 6 bases and J by 5 bases, leaving 19 bases between them. The V gene's germline CDR1 is MNHEY and CDR2 SMNVEV (reference sequence). The CDR3 spans 15 residues. This CDR3 reads CASSLSTGLYTEAFF. CDR3 DNA sequence: TGTGCCAGCAGCCTTTCAACAGGGCTCTATACTGAAGCTTTCTTT.

The chain couples TRBV13 to TRBJ2-7; D might be TRBD2 (6 bases). The CDR3 has 12 amino acids. Germline-derived CDR1 and CDR2 are PRHDT and FYEKMQ (reference sequence). Deletions cut 3 bases from V and 6 bases from J, with 9 bases between. The CDR3 DNA is TGTGCCAGCAGCTTGTCGGGGGTCGAGCAGTACTTC. Its protein is CASSLSGVEQYF. The full variable domain, in which reference TRBV13 and TRBJ2-7 provide the parts outside the CDR3, is AAGVIQSPRHLIKEKRETATLKCYPIPRHDTVYWYQQGPGQDPQFLISFYEKMQSDKGSIPDRFSAQQFSDYHSELNMSSLELGDSALYFCASSLSGVEQYFGPGTRLTVT.

The genes are TRBV15 and TRBJ1-3, with unresolved D. The germline V and J ends were trimmed by 4 bases and 0 bases, with 10 bases remaining between them. This CDR3 is 15 amino acids long. Germline lookup yields CDR1 LNHNV and CDR2 YYDKDF (reference sequence). CDR3 sequence (DNA): TGTGCCACCAGCATGGGAGGGAGCTCTGGAAACACCATATATTTT. The encoded protein is CATSMGGSSGNTIYF. Complete variable domain (other parts from reference TRBV15 and TRBJ1-3): DAMVIQNPRYQVTQFGKPVTLSCSQTLNHNVMYWYQQKSSQAPKLLFHYYDKDFNNEADTPDNFQSRRPNTSFCFLDIRSPGLGDTAMYLCATSMGGSSGNTIYFGEGSWLTVV.

The rearrangement links TRBV2 to TRBJ2-4, with D hard to call. V was trimmed by 3 bases and J by 0 bases, leaving 12 bases between them. The V gene's germline CDR1 is SNHLY and CDR2 FYNNEI. The CDR3 runs to 16 residues. The chain's CDR3 is CASSDIGLLAKNIQYF. The CDR3 DNA is TGTGCCAGCAGTGATATCGGTTTACTAGCCAAAAACATTCAGTACTTC.

The chain joins TRBV6-5 to TRBJ1-4; 10 bases are a match to TRBD1. In germline, CDR1 is MNHEY, CDR2 SVGAGI. The CDR3 runs 15 residues. The trim removed 8 bases at V and 8 bases at J, leaving 11 bases unmatched. CDR3 loop: CASGTGEIRREKLFF. The CDR3 nucleotides are TGTGCCAGCGGGACAGGGGAAATTAGGAGGGAAAAACTGTTTTTT.

In this sample, this clone turned up a few times. The same CDR3 arises from other DNA sequences in this sample as well. The rearrangement links TRBV7-2 to TRBJ1-4; 9 positions match TRBD1. V dropped 6 bases and J dropped 6; count of bases not matched to a gene: 5. The CDR3 sequence is 14 residues long. Germline V gives CDR1 SGHTA, CDR2 FQGNSA. The CDR3 DNA is TGTGCCAGCAGTCGTGACAGGGGGTATGAAAAACTGTTTTTT. This translates into CASSRDRGYEKLFF.

The chain carries TRBV5-6 and TRBJ2-1; D might be TRBD2 (6 bases). Trimming removed 0 bases at V and 2 bases at J, with 12 bases between. The CDR3 extends over 16 amino acids. Looked up from germline, CDR1 is SGHDT and CDR2 is YYEEEE. In DNA, the CDR3 is TGTGCCAGCAGCTTGGCGCACGCTAGCGCCTACAATGAGCAGTTCTTC. It is translated as CASSLAHASAYNEQFF. Looking up the rest from reference TRBV5-6 and TRBJ2-1 gives the full variable domain: DAGVTQSPTHLIKTRGQQVTLRCSPKSGHDTVSWYQQALGQGPQFIFQYYEEEERQRGNFPDRFSGHQFPNYSSELNVNALLLGDSALYLCASSLAHASAYNEQFFGPGTRLTVL.

The chain carries TRBV3-1 (or the pseudogene TRBV3-2) and TRBJ1-5; D is ambiguous. Germline V CDR1 and CDR2: LGHDT, YNNKEL (reference sequence). The CDR3 length is 13 residues. The V end was cut by 0 bases, the J end by 11 bases, with 11 bases between. CDR3 protein: CASSQETREAQHF. CDR3 DNA sequence: TGTGCCAGCAGCCAAGAAACTCGGGAAGCCCAGCATTTT.

The V and J genes are TRBV3-1 (or the pseudogene TRBV3-2) and TRBJ1-2, with unresolved D. Germline lookup yields CDR1 LGHDT and CDR2 YNNKEL (reference sequence). The CDR3 contains 13 residues. Trimming left V 4 bases short and J 3 bases short, with 9 bases between. CDR3 residues: CASSPPGYYGYTF. The CDR3 DNA follows: TGTGCCAGCAGCCCTCCCGGGTACTATGGCTACACCTTC.

The rearrangement joins TRBV30 to TRBJ1-1; 9 bases match TRBD1. V dropped 4 bases and J dropped 3; count of bases not matched to a gene: 3. This CDR3 region has 13 residues. Germline CDR1 is GTSNPN and CDR2 is SVGIG (reference sequence). Here the CDR3 reads CAWTGQGYTEAFF. The CDR3 DNA is TGTGCCTGGACGGGACAGGGATACACTGAAGCTTTCTTT.

Concerning this clone itself: At one end the junction does not follow the germline gene, possibly because of a read error. The rearrangement links TRBV7-7 to TRBJ1-1, with no clear D. The CDR3 has 13 residues. Per the germline V gene, CDR1 is SSHAT and CDR2 is FNYEAQ (reference sequence). The CDR3: CASSLDEGTEAFF. As DNA, the CDR3 is TGTGCTAGCAGCTTAGACGAGGGCACTGAAGCTTTCTTT.

The chain uses TRBV18 and TRBJ1-2; 12 bases are a match to TRBD1. Per germline, CDR1 KGHSH and CDR2 LQKENI. The CDR3 totals 14 residues. V trimming: 6 bases; J trimming: 7 bases; junction bases outside the gene matches: 6. CDR3 sequence reads: CASSSGQGAFGYTF. The DNA of the CDR3 is TGTGCCAGCTCGTCGGGACAGGGGGCTTTTGGCTACACCTTC.

The gene calls are TRBV3-1 (or the pseudogene TRBV3-2) and TRBJ1-1, with D tentatively TRBD1 (5 bases). The V end lost 1 base, the J end lost 1 base, and 13 bases lay between the germline ends. Germline V gene lookup returns CDR1 LGHDT and CDR2 YNNKEL (reference sequence). CDR3 length equals 16 residues. CDR3 residues: CASSQVGGVRNTEAFF. The CDR3 region has the DNA TGTGCCAGCAGCCAAGTGGGGGGGGTACGGAACACTGAAGCTTTCTTT.

This chain links TRBV5-4 with TRBJ2-7; D possibly corresponds to TRBD2 (5 bases). Germline V gives CDR1 SGHNT, CDR2 YYREEE (reference sequence). V lost 0 bases and J lost 2, with 9 bases in between. The CDR3 consists of 14 residues. The CDR3 nucleotides read TGTGCCAGCAGCTTGGGCGGGTCCCCCTACGAGCAGTACTTC. This translates into CASSLGGSPYEQYF.

V usage is TRBV9 and J usage is TRBJ1-4; D not certain. There are 15 residues in the CDR3. Trimming left V 3 bases short and J 8 bases short, with 17 bases between. The germline gives CDR1 SGDLS, CDR2 YYNGEE. As DNA, the CDR3 is TGTGCCAGCAGCGCAGATCACCCTAAGGAGGAAAAACTGTTTTTT. It is translated as CASSADHPKEEKLFF.

This clone is a singleton in its sample. The chain carries TRBV11-2 and TRBJ2-2; D perhaps matches TRBD1 (7 bases). The CDR3 runs to 15 residues. Per the germline V gene, CDR1 is SGHAT and CDR2 is FQNNGV. V was clipped by 6 bases and J by 6 bases, with 17 bases between them. The CDR3 region has the DNA TGTGCCAGCAGTTCACAGGGGACTCGGTCCGGGGAGCTGTTTTTT. Its translation is CASSSQGTRSGELFF.

This chain uses TRBV29-1 with TRBJ1-1; D not certain. Germline CDR1 reads SQVTM; CDR2 reads ANQGSEA. The CDR3 runs to 11 residues. The ends were cut back, 4 bases at V and 7 bases at J, with 10 bases in the middle. The CDR3, as DNA: TGCAGCGTTGTGTTGGCAGTTGAAGCTTTCTTT. Protein product: CSVVLAVEAFF.

As regards this clone: The germline gene is not matched at one end of the junction; a read error may be the cause. The chain employs TRBV7-7 and TRBJ2-1, with TRBD1 identical over 8 bases. Germline lookup yields CDR1 SSHAT and CDR2 FNYEAQ (reference sequence). CDR3 length: 15 residues. The CDR3: CASSLAWQGANEQFF. DNA for the CDR3: TGTGCTAGCAGCTTAGCTTGGCAGGGGGCTAATGAGCAGTTCTTC.

The chain recombines TRBV23-1 with TRBJ2-7, with 8 bases fitting TRBD1. TRBV23-1 is an ORF, and what it does is uncertain. This CDR3 spans 14 amino acids. V lost 3 bases to trimming and J lost 4 bases; unmatched junction nucleotides: 5. The CDR3 reads CASSHAGGAYEQYF. CDR3 bases: TGCGCCAGCAGTCACGCAGGGGGCGCGTACGAGCAGTACTTC.

V is TRBV5-1 and J is TRBJ2-5; D is unclear. This CDR3 is built from 12 residues. Germline V gene sequence: CDR1 SGHRS, CDR2 YFSETQ. V lost 2 bases, J lost 3 bases, and 5 bases lay in between. The CDR3, as DNA: TGCGCCAGCAGCTTCCAGGAAGAGACCCAGTACTTC. It codes for CASSFQEETQYF.

The rearrangement links TRBV3-1 (or the pseudogene TRBV3-2) to TRBJ2-1; 8 bases match TRBD2. The CDR3 has 19 amino acids. CDR1 and CDR2 from the germline V gene are LGHDT and YNNKEL (reference sequence). The J segment lost 2 bases and the V segment lost 1 base, leaving 13 bases of the junction unmatched. The CDR3, as DNA: TGTGCCAGCAGCCAAGTTGGGGGCGAGCGGGGGACAACCTACAATGAGCAGTTCTTC. Encoded protein: CASSQVGGERGTTYNEQFF.

The J gene is TRBJ1-4, the V gene TRBV30; a weak D match, TRBD1 (6 bases). Trimming left V 2 bases short and J 3 bases short, with 13 bases between. CDR3 length: 15 residues. Germline assignment: CDR1 GTSNPN and CDR2 SVGIG (reference sequence). In DNA, the CDR3 is TGTGCCTGGAGTACCTACAGGGCCCCTAATGAAAAACTGTTTTTT. Translated, it gives CAWSTYRAPNEKLFF.

This chain's CDR3 is CASSWTGGFSTGELFF. CDR3 nucleotides: TGTGCCAGCAGCTGGACAGGGGGTTTTTCTACCGGGGAGCTGTTTTTT. The chain recombines TRBV11-2 with TRBJ2-2; TRBD1 matches at 10 bases. CDR3 length equals 16 residues. The germline gives CDR1 SGHAT, CDR2 FQNNGV. The V gene end was trimmed by 4 bases and the J gene end by 5 bases; junction bases not matched to a gene: 7.